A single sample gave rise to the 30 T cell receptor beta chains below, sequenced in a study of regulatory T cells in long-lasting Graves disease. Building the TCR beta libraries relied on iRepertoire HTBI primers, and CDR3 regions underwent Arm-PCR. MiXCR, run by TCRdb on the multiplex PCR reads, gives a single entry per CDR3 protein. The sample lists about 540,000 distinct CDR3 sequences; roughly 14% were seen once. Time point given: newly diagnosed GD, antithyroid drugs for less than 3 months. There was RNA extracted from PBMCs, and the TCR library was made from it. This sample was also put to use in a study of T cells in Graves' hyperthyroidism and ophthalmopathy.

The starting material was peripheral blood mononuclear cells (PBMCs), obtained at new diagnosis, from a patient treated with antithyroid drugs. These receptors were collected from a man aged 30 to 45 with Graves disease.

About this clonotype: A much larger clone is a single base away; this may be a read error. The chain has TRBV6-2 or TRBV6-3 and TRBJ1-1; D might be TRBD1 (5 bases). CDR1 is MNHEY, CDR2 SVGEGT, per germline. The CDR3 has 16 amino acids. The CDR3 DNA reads TGTACCAGCAGTTACTCCGGACAAAGAGGAAACACTGAAGCTTTCTTT. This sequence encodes CTSSYSGQRGNTEAFF.

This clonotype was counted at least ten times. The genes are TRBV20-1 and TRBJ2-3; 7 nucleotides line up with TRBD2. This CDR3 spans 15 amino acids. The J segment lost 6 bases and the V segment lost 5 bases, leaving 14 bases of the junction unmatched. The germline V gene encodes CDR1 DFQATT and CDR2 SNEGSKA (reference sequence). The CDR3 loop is CSALRLALLGDTQYF. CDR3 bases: TGCAGTGCTCTGCGACTAGCTCTTCTCGGGGATACGCAGTATTTT.

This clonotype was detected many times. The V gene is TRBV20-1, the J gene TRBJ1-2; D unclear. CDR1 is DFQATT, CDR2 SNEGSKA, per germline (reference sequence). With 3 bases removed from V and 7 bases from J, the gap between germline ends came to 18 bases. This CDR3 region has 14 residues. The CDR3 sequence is CSASDMFLDGGYTF. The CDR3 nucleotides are TGCAGTGCTAGTGACATGTTCCTTGACGGTGGCTACACCTTC.

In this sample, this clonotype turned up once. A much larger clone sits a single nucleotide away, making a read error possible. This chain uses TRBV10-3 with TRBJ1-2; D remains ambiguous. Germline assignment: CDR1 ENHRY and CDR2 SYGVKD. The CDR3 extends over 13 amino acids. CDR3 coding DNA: TGTGCCATCAGTGCGGGCAATCGGTATGGCTACCCCTTC. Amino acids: CAISAGNRYGYPF.

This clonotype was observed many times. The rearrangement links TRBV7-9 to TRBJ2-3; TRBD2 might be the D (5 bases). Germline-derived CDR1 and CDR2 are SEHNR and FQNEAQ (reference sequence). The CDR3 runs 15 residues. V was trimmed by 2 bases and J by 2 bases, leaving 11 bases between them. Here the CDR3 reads CASSLRLANTDTQYF. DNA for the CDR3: TGTGCCAGCAGCTTAAGGCTAGCTAACACAGATACGCAGTATTTT.

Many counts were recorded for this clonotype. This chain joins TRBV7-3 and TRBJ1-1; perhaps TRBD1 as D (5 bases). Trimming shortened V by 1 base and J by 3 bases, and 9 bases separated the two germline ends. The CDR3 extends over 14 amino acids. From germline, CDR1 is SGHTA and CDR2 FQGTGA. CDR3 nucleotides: TGTGCCAGCAGCTTAAACGCAGGGCACACTGAAGCTTTCTTT. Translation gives CASSLNAGHTEAFF.

CDR3 sequence reads: CASSRLGPENTEAFF. The CDR3 coding sequence is TGTGCCAGCAGCCGACTGGGACCTGAGAACACTGAAGCTTTCTTT. The chain employs TRBV4-2 and TRBJ1-1; TRBD1 is a possible D gene (5 bases). The V end was cut by 4 bases, the J end by 1 base, with 13 bases between. The germline gives CDR1 LGHNA, CDR2 YNFKEQ. This CDR3 comprises 15 residues.

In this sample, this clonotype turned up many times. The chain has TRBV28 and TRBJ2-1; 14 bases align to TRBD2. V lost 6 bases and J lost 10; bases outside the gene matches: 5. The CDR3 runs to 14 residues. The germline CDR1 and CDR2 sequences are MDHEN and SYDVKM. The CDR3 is CASRGTSGRGEQFF. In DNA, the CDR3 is TGTGCCAGCAGGGGGACTAGCGGGAGAGGCGAGCAGTTCTTC.

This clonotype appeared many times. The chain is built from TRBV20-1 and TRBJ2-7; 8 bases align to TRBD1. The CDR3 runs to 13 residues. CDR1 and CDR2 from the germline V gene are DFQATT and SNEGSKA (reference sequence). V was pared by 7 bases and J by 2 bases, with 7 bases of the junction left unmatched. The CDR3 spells CSVLWTGTYEQYF. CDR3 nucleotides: TGCAGTGTGCTCTGGACAGGGACCTACGAGCAGTACTTC.

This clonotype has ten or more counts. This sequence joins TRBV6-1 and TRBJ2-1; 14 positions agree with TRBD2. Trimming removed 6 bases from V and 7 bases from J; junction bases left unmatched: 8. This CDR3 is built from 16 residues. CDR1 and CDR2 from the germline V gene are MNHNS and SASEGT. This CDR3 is CASRLGTSGRGNEQFF. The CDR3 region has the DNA TGTGCCAGCAGACTCGGGACTAGCGGGAGAGGGAATGAGCAGTTCTTC.

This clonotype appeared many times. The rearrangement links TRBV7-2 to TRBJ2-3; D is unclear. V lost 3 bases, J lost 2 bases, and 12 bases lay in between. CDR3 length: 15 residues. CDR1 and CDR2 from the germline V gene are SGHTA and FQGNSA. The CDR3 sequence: CASSFVASNTDTQYF. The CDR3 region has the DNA TGTGCCAGCAGCTTCGTCGCCTCGAACACAGATACGCAGTATTTT. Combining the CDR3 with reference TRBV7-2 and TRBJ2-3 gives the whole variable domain GAGVSQSPSNKVTEKGKDVELRCDPISGHTALYWYRQSLGQGLEFLIYFQGNSAPDKSGLPSDRFSAERTGGSVSTLTIQRTQQEDSAVYLCASSFVASNTDTQYFGPGTRLTVL.

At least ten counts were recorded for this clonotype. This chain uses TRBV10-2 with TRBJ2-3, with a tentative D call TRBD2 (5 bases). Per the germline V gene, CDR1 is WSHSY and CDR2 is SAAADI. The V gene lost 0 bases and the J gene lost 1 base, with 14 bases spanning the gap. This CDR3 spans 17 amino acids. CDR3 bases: TGCGCCAGCAGTGAGTCCTGGACTCCCCTTGGCACAGATACGCAGTATTTT. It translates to CASSESWTPLGTDTQYF.

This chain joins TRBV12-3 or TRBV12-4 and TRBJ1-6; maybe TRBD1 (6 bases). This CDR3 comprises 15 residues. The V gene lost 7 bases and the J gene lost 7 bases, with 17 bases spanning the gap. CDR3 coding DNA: TGTGCCAGCAAGGTGGCAGGGGCTGTCAATTCACCCCTCCACTTT. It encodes CASKVAGAVNSPLHF.

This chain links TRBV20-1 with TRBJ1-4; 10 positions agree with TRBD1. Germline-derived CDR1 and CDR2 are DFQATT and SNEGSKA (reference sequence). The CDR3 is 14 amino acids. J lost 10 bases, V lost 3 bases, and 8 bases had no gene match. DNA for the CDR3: TGCAGTGCTAGTAGTGGGACAGGGGTTGGAAAACTGTTTTTT. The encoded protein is CSASSGTGVGKLFF.

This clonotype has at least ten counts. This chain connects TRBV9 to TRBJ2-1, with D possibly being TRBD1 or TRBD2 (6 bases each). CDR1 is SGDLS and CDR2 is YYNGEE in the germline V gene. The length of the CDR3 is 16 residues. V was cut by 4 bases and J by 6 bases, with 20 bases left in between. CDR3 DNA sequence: TGTGCCAGCAGCCCCACCGGAGGGGGAGTGAGCAATGAGCAGTTCTTC. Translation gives CASSPTGGGVSNEQFF.

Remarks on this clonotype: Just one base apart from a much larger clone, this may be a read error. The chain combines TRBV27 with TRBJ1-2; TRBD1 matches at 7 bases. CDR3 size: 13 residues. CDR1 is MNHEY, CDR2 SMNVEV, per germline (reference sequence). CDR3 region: CAGSLQGWGRYTF. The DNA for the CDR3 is TGTGCCGGCAGTTTACAGGGGTGGGGACGCTACACCTTC.

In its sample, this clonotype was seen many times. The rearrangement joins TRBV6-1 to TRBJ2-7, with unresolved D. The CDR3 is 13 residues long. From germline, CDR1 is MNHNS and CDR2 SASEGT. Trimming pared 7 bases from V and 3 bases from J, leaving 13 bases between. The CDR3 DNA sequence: TGTGCCAGCACCTTAGACCCGCGCTACGAGCAGTACTTC. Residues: CASTLDPRYEQYF.

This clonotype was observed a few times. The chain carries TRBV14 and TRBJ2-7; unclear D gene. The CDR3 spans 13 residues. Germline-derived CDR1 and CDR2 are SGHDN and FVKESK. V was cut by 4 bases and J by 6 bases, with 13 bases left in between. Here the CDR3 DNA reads TGTGCCAGCAGCCCTGTAACGTCATCCGAGCAGTACTTC. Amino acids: CASSPVTSSEQYF.

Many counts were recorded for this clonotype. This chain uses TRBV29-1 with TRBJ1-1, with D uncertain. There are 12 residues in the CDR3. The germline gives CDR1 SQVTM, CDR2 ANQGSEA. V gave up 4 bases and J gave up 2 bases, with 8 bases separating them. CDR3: CSVAFRNTEAFF. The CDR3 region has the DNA TGCAGCGTTGCATTTCGTAACACTGAAGCTTTCTTT.

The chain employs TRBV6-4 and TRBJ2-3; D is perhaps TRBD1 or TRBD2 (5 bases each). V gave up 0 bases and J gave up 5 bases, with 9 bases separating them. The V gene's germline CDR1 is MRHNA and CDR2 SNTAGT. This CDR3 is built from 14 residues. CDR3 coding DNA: TGTGCCAGCAGTGACTCCTCGGGGCTAGATACGCAGTATTTT. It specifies CASSDSSGLDTQYF.

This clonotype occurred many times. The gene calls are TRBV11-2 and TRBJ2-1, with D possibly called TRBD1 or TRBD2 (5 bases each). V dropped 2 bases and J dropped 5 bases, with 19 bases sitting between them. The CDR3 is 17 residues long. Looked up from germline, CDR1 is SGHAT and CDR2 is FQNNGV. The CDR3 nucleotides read TGTGCCAGCAGCTTACATCGACTGGAACTAGGGGACAATGAGCAGTTCTTC. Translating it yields CASSLHRLELGDNEQFF.

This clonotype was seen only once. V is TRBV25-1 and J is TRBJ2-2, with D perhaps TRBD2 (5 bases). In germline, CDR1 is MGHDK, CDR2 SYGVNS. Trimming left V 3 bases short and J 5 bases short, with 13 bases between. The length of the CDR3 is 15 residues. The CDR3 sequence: CASSEVQDLTGELFF. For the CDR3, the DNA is TGTGCCAGCAGTGAGGTCCAGGACTTGACCGGGGAGCTGTTTTTT.

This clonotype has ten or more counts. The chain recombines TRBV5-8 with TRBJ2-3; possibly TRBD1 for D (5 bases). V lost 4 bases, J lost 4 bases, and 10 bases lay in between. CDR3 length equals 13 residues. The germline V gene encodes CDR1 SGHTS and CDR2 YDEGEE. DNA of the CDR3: TGTGCCAGCAGCCAGGGCCGGGCAGATACGCAGTATTTT. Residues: CASSQGRADTQYF. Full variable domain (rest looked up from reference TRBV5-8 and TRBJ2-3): EAGVTQSPTHLIKTRGQQATLRCSPISGHTSVYWYQQALGLGLQFLLWYDEGEERNRGNFPPRFSGRQFPNYSSELNVNALELEDSALYLCASSQGRADTQYFGPGTRLTVL.

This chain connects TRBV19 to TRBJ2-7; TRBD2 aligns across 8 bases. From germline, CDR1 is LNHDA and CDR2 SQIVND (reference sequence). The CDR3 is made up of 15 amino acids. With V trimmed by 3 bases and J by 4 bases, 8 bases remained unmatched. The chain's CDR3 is CASSISLAAAYEQYF. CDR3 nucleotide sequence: TGTGCCAGTAGTATCTCACTAGCGGCGGCTTACGAGCAGTACTTC.

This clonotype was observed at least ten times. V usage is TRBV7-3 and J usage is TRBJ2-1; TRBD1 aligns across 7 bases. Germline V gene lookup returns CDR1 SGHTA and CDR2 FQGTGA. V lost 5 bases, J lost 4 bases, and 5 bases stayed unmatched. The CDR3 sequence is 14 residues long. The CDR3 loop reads CASSTSGQYNEQFF. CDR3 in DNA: TGTGCCAGCAGCACCTCGGGACAGTACAATGAGCAGTTCTTC.

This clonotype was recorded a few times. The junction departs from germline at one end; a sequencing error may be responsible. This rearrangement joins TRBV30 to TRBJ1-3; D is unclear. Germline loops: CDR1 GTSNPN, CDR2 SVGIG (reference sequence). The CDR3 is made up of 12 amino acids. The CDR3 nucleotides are TGTGCCTGGGGGCCTTCTGGAAACACCGTATATTTT. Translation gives CAWGPSGNTVYF.

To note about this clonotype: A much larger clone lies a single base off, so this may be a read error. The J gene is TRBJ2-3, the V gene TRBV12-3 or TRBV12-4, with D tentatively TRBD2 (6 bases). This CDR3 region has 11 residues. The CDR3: CASSFAGPLFF. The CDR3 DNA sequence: TGTGCCAGCAGTTTTGCGGGACCCCTTTTTTTT.

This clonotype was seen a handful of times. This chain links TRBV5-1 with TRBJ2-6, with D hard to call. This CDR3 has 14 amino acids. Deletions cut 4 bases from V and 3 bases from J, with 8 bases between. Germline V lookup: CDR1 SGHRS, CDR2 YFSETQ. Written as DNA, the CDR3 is TGCGCCAGCAGCCGGCGAGGTGGGGCCAACGTCCTGACTTTC. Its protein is CASSRRGGANVLTF.

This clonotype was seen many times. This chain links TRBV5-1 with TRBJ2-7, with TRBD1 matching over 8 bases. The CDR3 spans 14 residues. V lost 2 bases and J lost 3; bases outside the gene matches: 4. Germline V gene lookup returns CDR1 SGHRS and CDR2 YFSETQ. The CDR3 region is CASSFSGQDYEQYF. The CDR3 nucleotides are TGCGCCAGCAGCTTCTCGGGACAGGACTACGAGCAGTACTTC.

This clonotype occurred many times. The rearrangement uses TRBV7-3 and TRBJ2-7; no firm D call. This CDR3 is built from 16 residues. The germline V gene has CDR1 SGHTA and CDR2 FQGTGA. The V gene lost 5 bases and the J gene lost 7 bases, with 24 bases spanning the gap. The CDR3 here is CASSNAPPATPLEQYF. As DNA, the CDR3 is TGTGCCAGCAGCAACGCCCCTCCAGCGACTCCTTTGGAGCAGTACTTC.